This T cell receptor (beta chain) was captured by sequencing in a study of blood T cell repertoires in COVID-19. Study-wide context: There were acute and convalescent COVID-19 samples, and they came from the United States, Italy and Spain. T cells, B-cell-depleted T cells, or PBMCs supplied cDNA or gDNA.

This clone was counted between two and nine times. Original processing notes: Reference gene primer amplification gave estimated nucleated cell counts. This table comes from immunoSEQ multiplex PCR, and its TCRdb copy is limited to in-frame clones, with some not included. The D gene and trimming were derived from the DNA, and the V and J assignments and clone size from that table. Seen here are 65,000 to 95,000 clones, roughly 90% observed once, and the top ten hold 4.6%. Unmatched junction bases numbered 8, after V lost 1 base and J lost 6 bases. CDR3 length: 16 residues. Germline V gene data show CDR1 as SGHTA and CDR2 as FQGNSA.

The source is a man between 50 and 59 years old with active COVID-19. The genes are TRBV7-2 and TRBJ1-5, with 8 bases aligning to TRBD1. The sample taken for sequencing was peripheral blood. The CDR3 protein is CASSLGSGGRPQPQHF. The CDR3 region has the DNA TGTGCCAGCAGCTTAGGTTCAGGGGGCCGTCCTCAGCCCCAGCATTTT. The variable domain in full, completed from reference TRBV7-2 and TRBJ1-5, reads GAGVSQSPSNKVTEKGKDVELRCDPISGHTALYWYRQSLGQGLEFLIYFQGNSAPDKSGLPSDRFSAERTGGSVSTLTIQRTQQEDSAVYLCASSLGSGGRPQPQHFGDGTRLSIL.